Listed below are T cell receptor beta chains from one sample, sequenced in a study of somatic mutations in cytotoxic T cells in rheumatoid arthritis. Repertoires were generated with immunoSEQ multiplex PCR, while TCRdb's copy carries only in-frame clones and drops some. The table records about 25,000 clones, roughly 74% of them present only once. Input material: CD8+ T cells sorted from blood. The receptor set was obtained from a woman between 18 and 29 years old in good health. CDR3s include the opening cysteine and the closing phenylalanine or tryptophan. Fields, in order: CDR3 protein, CDR3 DNA, V gene, clone size, D gene, J gene. D genes are given only for firm matches. For some rows the clone size is stated as once, few or many, or as a class when expanded; others skip it.

cdr3_aa: CASSPGAERQETQYF
cdr3_nt: TGTGCCAGCTCACCCGGGGCGGAGCGCCAAGAGACCCAGTACTTC
v_call: TRBV18
clone_size: NA
d_call: NA
j_call: TRBJ2-5

cdr3_aa: CASSQERQPQHF
cdr3_nt: TGTGCCAGCAGCCAAGAGCGTCAGCCCCAGCATTTT
v_call: TRBV7-9
clone_size: NA
d_call: NA
j_call: TRBJ1-5

cdr3_aa: CAIKTREEGSDTEAFF
cdr3_nt: TGTGCCATTAAAACCAGGGAGGAAGGGTCGGACACTGAAGCTTTCTTT
v_call: TRBV10-3
clone_size: NA
d_call: NA
j_call: TRBJ1-1

cdr3_aa: CASSSGTGLFNEQFF
cdr3_nt: TGTGCCAGCAGCTCCGGGACAGGGCTATTCAATGAGCAGTTCTTC
v_call: TRBV28
clone_size: NA
d_call: TRBD1
j_call: TRBJ2-1

cdr3_aa: CASSFGREIETQYF
cdr3_nt: TGTGCCAGCAGCTTTGGACGAGAGATAGAGACCCAGTACTTC
v_call: TRBV7-6
clone_size: NA
d_call: NA
j_call: TRBJ2-5

cdr3_aa: CASSMGQGYGYTF
cdr3_nt: TGTGCCAGCAGCATGGGACAGGGGTATGGCTACACCTTC
v_call: TRBV7-9
clone_size: few
d_call: TRBD1
j_call: TRBJ1-2

cdr3_aa: CASRPGGQETQYF
cdr3_nt: TGTGCCAGCAGACCAGGGGGACAAGAGACCCAGTACTTC
v_call: TRBV7-9
clone_size: NA
d_call: TRBD1
j_call: TRBJ2-5

cdr3_aa: CASSYLQGSETQYF
cdr3_nt: TGCGCCAGCAGCTACTTACAGGGTTCGGAGACCCAGTACTTC
v_call: TRBV5-1
clone_size: NA
d_call: NA
j_call: TRBJ2-5

cdr3_aa: CASSQARVNEQFF
cdr3_nt: TGTGCCAGCAGCCAAGCCAGGGTCAATGAGCAGTTCTTC
v_call: TRBV14
clone_size: NA
d_call: NA
j_call: TRBJ2-1

cdr3_aa: CSVVSGASGISEQYF
cdr3_nt: TGCAGCGTTGTCAGTGGGGCTAGCGGGATATCCGAGCAGTACTTC
v_call: TRBV29-1
clone_size: NA
d_call: TRBD2
j_call: TRBJ2-7

cdr3_aa: CASSNQGARSPLHF
cdr3_nt: TGTGCCAGCAGTAATCAGGGGGCGAGATCACCCCTCCACTTT
v_call: TRBV28
clone_size: few
d_call: TRBD1
j_call: TRBJ1-6

cdr3_aa: CASSDGTPGYTF
cdr3_nt: TGTGCCAGTAGTGACGGGACTCCAGGCTACACCTTC
v_call: TRBV19
clone_size: few
d_call: NA
j_call: TRBJ1-2

cdr3_aa: CASSLARDLTGELFF
cdr3_nt: TGTGCCAGCAGCTTAGCCAGGGATCTCACCGGGGAGCTGTTTTTT
v_call: TRBV11-3
clone_size: few
d_call: NA
j_call: TRBJ2-2

cdr3_aa: CASSQDPGAYGYTF
cdr3_nt: TGTGCCAGCAGCCAAGATCCCGGGGCCTATGGCTACACCTTC
v_call: TRBV14
clone_size: NA
d_call: NA
j_call: TRBJ1-2

cdr3_aa: CASSVMTELNTEAFF
cdr3_nt: TGTGCCAGCAGCGTTATGACAGAACTCAACACTGAAGCTTTCTTT
v_call: TRBV5-4
clone_size: few
d_call: NA
j_call: TRBJ1-1

cdr3_aa: CASSPTSGSGGETQYF
cdr3_nt: TGTGCCAGCAGCCCGACTAGCGGGAGCGGAGGAGAGACCCAGTACTTC
v_call: TRBV5-8
clone_size: NA
d_call: TRBD2
j_call: TRBJ2-5

cdr3_aa: CASSVGLAGAGEQFF
cdr3_nt: TGTGCCAGCAGCGTGGGACTAGCGGGGGCGGGTGAGCAGTTCTTC
v_call: TRBV9
clone_size: NA
d_call: TRBD2
j_call: TRBJ2-1

cdr3_aa: CASSFPRGGQGTGELFF
cdr3_nt: TGTGCCAGCAGCTTCCCGAGGGGGGGCCAAGGCACCGGGGAGCTGTTTTTT
v_call: TRBV7-6
clone_size: once
d_call: NA
j_call: TRBJ2-2

cdr3_aa: CASSLPPHAEAFF
cdr3_nt: TGTGCCAGCAGCTTACCGCCGCACGCTGAAGCTTTCTTT
v_call: TRBV7-8
clone_size: NA
d_call: NA
j_call: TRBJ1-1

cdr3_aa: CASSYYHTGELFF
cdr3_nt: TGTGCCAGCAGTTACTATCACACCGGGGAGCTGTTTTTT
v_call: TRBV6-5
clone_size: NA
d_call: NA
j_call: TRBJ2-2

cdr3_aa: CASMRTGTNYGYTF
cdr3_nt: TGTGCCAGCATGCGGACAGGGACTAACTATGGCTACACCTTC
v_call: TRBV19
clone_size: NA
d_call: TRBD1
j_call: TRBJ1-2

cdr3_aa: CASSYADGEQYF
cdr3_nt: TGTGCCAGCAGTTACGCCGATGGCGAGCAGTACTTC
v_call: TRBV6-5
clone_size: NA
d_call: NA
j_call: TRBJ2-7

cdr3_aa: CASSRTSYGNEQFF
cdr3_nt: TGTGCCAGTAGTAGGACCTCCTACGGCAATGAGCAGTTCTTC
v_call: TRBV19
clone_size: few
d_call: NA
j_call: TRBJ2-1

cdr3_aa: CASSSVGDEQYF
cdr3_nt: TGTGCCAGCAGCTCGGTTGGTGACGAGCAGTACTTC
v_call: TRBV5-6
clone_size: NA
d_call: NA
j_call: TRBJ2-7

cdr3_aa: CASSYTTGRTEAFF
cdr3_nt: TGTGCCAGCAGTTACACGACAGGACGGACTGAAGCTTTCTTT
v_call: TRBV6-5
clone_size: few
d_call: NA
j_call: TRBJ1-1

cdr3_aa: CASSFGAEYNEKLFF
cdr3_nt: TGTGCCAGCAGTTTTGGGGCAGAATATAATGAAAAACTGTTTTTT
v_call: TRBV28
clone_size: NA
d_call: NA
j_call: TRBJ1-4

cdr3_aa: CASSKAYRTGGNEQFF
cdr3_nt: TGTGCCAGCAGCAAAGCGTACCGGACAGGGGGCAATGAGCAGTTCTTC
v_call: TRBV9
clone_size: NA
d_call: TRBD1
j_call: TRBJ2-1

cdr3_aa: CASSLDRGGTDTQYF
cdr3_nt: TGTGCCAGCAGTTTAGACAGGGGGGGCACAGATACGCAGTATTTT
v_call: TRBV28
clone_size: NA
d_call: TRBD1
j_call: TRBJ2-3

cdr3_aa: CASSLDYQPQHF
cdr3_nt: TGTGCCAGCAGCTTAGATTATCAGCCCCAGCATTTT
v_call: TRBV7-8
clone_size: NA
d_call: NA
j_call: TRBJ1-5

cdr3_aa: CASSPGLAVEQFF
cdr3_nt: TGTGCCAGCAGCCCGGGACTAGCAGTTGAGCAGTTCTTC
v_call: TRBV11-2
clone_size: NA
d_call: TRBD2
j_call: TRBJ2-1

cdr3_aa: CASSTGTSGFSYNEQFF
cdr3_nt: TGTGCCAGCAGCACTGGGACTAGCGGGTTCTCCTACAATGAGCAGTTCTTC
v_call: TRBV28
clone_size: NA
d_call: TRBD2
j_call: TRBJ2-1

cdr3_aa: CASSFGQGPGYGYTF
cdr3_nt: TGTGCCAGCAGCTTTGGACAGGGACCTGGCTATGGCTACACCTTC
v_call: TRBV5-4
clone_size: NA
d_call: TRBD1
j_call: TRBJ1-2

cdr3_aa: CASSRTGGQETQYF
cdr3_nt: TGTGCCAGCAGTCGAACTGGCGGGCAAGAGACCCAGTACTTC
v_call: TRBV28
clone_size: NA
d_call: NA
j_call: TRBJ2-5

cdr3_aa: CASRGTGVSETQYF
cdr3_nt: TGTGCCAGCAGAGGGACAGGGGTGTCAGAGACCCAGTACTTC
v_call: TRBV6-6
clone_size: NA
d_call: TRBD1
j_call: TRBJ2-5

cdr3_aa: CASSEGNQPQHF
cdr3_nt: TGTGCCAGCAGTGAAGGGAATCAGCCCCAGCATTTT
v_call: TRBV6-1
clone_size: few
d_call: NA
j_call: TRBJ1-5

cdr3_aa: CAWNGVAGETQYF
cdr3_nt: TGTGCCTGGAATGGGGTGGCTGGGGAGACCCAGTACTTC
v_call: TRBV30
clone_size: NA
d_call: NA
j_call: TRBJ2-5

cdr3_aa: CASSSGVGTEAFF
cdr3_nt: TGTGCCAGCAGCTCAGGGGTGGGAACTGAAGCTTTCTTT
v_call: TRBV28
clone_size: few
d_call: NA
j_call: TRBJ1-1

cdr3_aa: CASSQGQGSYGYTF
cdr3_nt: TGTGCCAGCAGCCAAGGTCAGGGTTCCTATGGCTACACCTTC
v_call: TRBV4-2
clone_size: NA
d_call: NA
j_call: TRBJ1-2

cdr3_aa: CASSELSARETQYF
cdr3_nt: TGTGCCAGCAGTGAATTATCGGCTCGGGAGACCCAGTACTTC
v_call: TRBV6-1
clone_size: NA
d_call: NA
j_call: TRBJ2-5

cdr3_aa: CASSYATGGYEQYF
cdr3_nt: TGTGCCAGCAGTTACGCGACAGGGGGCTACGAGCAGTACTTC
v_call: TRBV6-5
clone_size: NA
d_call: TRBD1
j_call: TRBJ2-7

cdr3_aa: CASSLGTREETQYF
cdr3_nt: TGTGCCAGCAGCTTAGGCACTAGAGAAGAGACCCAGTACTTC
v_call: TRBV7-2
clone_size: NA
d_call: NA
j_call: TRBJ2-5

cdr3_aa: CASSPGQRGNEQFF
cdr3_nt: TGCGCCAGCAGCCCGGGACAGAGGGGCAATGAGCAGTTCTTC
v_call: TRBV4-1
clone_size: NA
d_call: TRBD1
j_call: TRBJ2-1

cdr3_aa: CASSDPVGPLGRTQYF
cdr3_nt: TGTGCCAGCAGTGACCCCGTTGGGCCCCTTGGGAGGACCCAGTACTTC
v_call: TRBV27
clone_size: NA
d_call: NA
j_call: TRBJ2-5

cdr3_aa: CASSYGGEQYF
cdr3_nt: TGTGCCAGCAGTTACGGTGGCGAGCAGTACTTC
v_call: TRBV6-5
clone_size: NA
d_call: NA
j_call: TRBJ2-7

cdr3_aa: CASSFPGSSAYEQYF
cdr3_nt: TGTGCCAGCAGTTTCCCGGGGAGTTCGGCCTACGAGCAGTACTTC
v_call: TRBV27
clone_size: NA
d_call: NA
j_call: TRBJ2-7

cdr3_aa: CASSPWRSSYNEQFF
cdr3_nt: TGTGCCAGCAGCCCTTGGAGGAGCTCCTACAATGAGCAGTTCTTC
v_call: TRBV7-6
clone_size: NA
d_call: NA
j_call: TRBJ2-1

cdr3_aa: CASSRRDRSDTQYF
cdr3_nt: TGTGCCAGCAGCCGCCGCGACAGGTCAGATACGCAGTATTTT
v_call: TRBV7-9
clone_size: NA
d_call: NA
j_call: TRBJ2-3

cdr3_aa: CSVGGEETQYF
cdr3_nt: TGCAGCGTTGGTGGAGAAGAGACCCAGTACTTC
v_call: TRBV29-1
clone_size: NA
d_call: NA
j_call: TRBJ2-5

cdr3_aa: CASSIAGQGGGELFF
cdr3_nt: TGTGCCAGTAGTATAGCTGGCCAGGGGGGCGGGGAGCTGTTTTTT
v_call: TRBV19
clone_size: NA
d_call: NA
j_call: TRBJ2-2

cdr3_aa: CAKEGLLEGNTIYF
cdr3_nt: TGTGCCAAGGAGGGCCTTCTTGAAGGAAACACCATATATTTT
v_call: TRBV7-9
clone_size: NA
d_call: NA
j_call: TRBJ1-3

cdr3_aa: CASSWDREHTEAFF
cdr3_nt: TGCGCCAGCAGCTGGGACAGGGAACACACTGAAGCTTTCTTT
v_call: TRBV5-1
clone_size: NA
d_call: TRBD1
j_call: TRBJ1-1

cdr3_aa: CASSGSGDEQFF
cdr3_nt: TGTGCCAGCAGCGGGTCCGGGGATGAGCAGTTCTTC
v_call: TRBV9
clone_size: NA
d_call: NA
j_call: TRBJ2-1

cdr3_aa: CASSLSVNPSYNEQFF
cdr3_nt: TGTGCCAGCAGTTTATCGGTCAACCCCTCCTACAATGAGCAGTTCTTC
v_call: TRBV28
clone_size: NA
d_call: NA
j_call: TRBJ2-1

cdr3_aa: CASSLAMGSYLISGNTIYF
cdr3_nt: TGTGCCAGCAGCTTGGCCATGGGGTCATACCTTATCTCTGGAAACACCATATATTTT
v_call: TRBV5-6
clone_size: NA
d_call: NA
j_call: TRBJ1-3